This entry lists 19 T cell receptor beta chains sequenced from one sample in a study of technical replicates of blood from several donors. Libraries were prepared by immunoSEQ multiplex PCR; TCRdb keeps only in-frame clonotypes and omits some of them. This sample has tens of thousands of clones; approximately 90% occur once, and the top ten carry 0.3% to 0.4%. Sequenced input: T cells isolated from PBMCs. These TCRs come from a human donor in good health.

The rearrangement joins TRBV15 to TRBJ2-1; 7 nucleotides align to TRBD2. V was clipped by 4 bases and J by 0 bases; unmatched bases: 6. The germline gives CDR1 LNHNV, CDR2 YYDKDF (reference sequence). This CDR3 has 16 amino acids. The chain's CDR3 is CATSTRREGSYNEQFF. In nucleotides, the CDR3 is TGTGCCACCAGCACCCGGAGGGAGGGCTCCTACAATGAGCAGTTCTTC.

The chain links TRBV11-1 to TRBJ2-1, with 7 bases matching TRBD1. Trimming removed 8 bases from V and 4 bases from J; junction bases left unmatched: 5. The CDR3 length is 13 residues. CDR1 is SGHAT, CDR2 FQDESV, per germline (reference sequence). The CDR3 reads CASARDRYNEQFF. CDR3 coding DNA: TGTGCCAGCGCTCGGGACAGATACAATGAGCAGTTCTTC.

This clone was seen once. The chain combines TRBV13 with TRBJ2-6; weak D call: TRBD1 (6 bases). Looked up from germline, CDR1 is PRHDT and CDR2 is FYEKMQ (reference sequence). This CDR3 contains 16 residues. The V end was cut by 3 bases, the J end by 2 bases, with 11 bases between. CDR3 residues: CASSFAGATGANVLTF. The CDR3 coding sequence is TGTGCCAGCAGCTTCGCAGGGGCCACTGGGGCCAACGTCCTGACTTTC.

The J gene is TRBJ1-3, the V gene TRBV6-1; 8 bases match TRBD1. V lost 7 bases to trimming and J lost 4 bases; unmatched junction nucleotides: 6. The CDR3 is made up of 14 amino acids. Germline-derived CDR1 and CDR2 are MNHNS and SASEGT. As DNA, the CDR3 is TGTGCCAGCATCCAGGGGGCGCAAGGAAACACCATATATTTT. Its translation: CASIQGAQGNTIYF.

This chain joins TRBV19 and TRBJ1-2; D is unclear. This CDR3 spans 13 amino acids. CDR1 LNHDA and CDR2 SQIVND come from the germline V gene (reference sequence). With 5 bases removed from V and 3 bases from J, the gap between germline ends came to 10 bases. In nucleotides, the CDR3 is TGTGCCAGTAGTGGCGGGTCGGACTATGGCTACACCTTC. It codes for CASSGGSDYGYTF.

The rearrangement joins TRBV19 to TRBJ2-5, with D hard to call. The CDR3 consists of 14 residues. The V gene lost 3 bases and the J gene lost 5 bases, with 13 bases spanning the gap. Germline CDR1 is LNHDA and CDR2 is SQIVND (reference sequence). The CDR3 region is CASSMATNSETQYF. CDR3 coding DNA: TGTGCCAGTAGTATGGCGACAAACTCCGAGACCCAGTACTTC.

CDR3 nucleotides: TGTGCCATAGGACAGGGCAGCTACGAGCAGTACTTC. Residues: CAIGQGSYEQYF. This chain connects TRBV10-3 to TRBJ2-7; the match to TRBD1 covers 8 bases. CDR3 length equals 12 residues. After removal of 9 bases from V and 3 bases from J, the junction contained 4 bases not matched to a gene. CDR1 is ENHRY, CDR2 SYGVKD, per germline.

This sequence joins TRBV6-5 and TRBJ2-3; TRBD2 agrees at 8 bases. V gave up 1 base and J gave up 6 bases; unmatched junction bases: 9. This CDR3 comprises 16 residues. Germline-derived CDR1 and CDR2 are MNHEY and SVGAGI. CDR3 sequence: CASSYWSAGGGDTQYF. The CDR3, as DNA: TGTGCCAGCAGTTACTGGTCGGCGGGAGGAGGGGATACGCAGTATTTT.

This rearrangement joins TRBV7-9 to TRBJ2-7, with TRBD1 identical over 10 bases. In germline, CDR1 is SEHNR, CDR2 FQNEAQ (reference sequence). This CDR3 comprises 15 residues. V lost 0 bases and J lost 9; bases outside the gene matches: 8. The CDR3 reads CASSLADRGFLGQYF. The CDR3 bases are TGTGCCAGCAGCTTAGCGGACAGGGGGTTCCTTGGGCAGTACTTC.

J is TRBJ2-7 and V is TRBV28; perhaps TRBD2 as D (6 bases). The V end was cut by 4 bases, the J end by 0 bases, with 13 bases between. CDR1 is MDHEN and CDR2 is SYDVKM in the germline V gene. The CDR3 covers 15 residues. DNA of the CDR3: TGTGCCAGCAGTTACCGGGACTCCCTCTCCTACGAGCAGTACTTC. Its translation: CASSYRDSLSYEQYF.

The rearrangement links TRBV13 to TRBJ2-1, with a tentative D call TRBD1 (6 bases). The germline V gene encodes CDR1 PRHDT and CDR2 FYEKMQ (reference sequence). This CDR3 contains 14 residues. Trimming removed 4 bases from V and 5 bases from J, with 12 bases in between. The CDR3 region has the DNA TGTGCCAGCAGCTATGCCACAGGGAACAATGAGCAGTTCTTC. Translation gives CASSYATGNNEQFF. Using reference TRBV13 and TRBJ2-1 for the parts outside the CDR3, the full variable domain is AAGVIQSPRHLIKEKRETATLKCYPIPRHDTVYWYQQGPGQDPQFLISFYEKMQSDKGSIPDRFSAQQFSDYHSELNMSSLELGDSALYFCASSYATGNNEQFFGPGTRLTVL.

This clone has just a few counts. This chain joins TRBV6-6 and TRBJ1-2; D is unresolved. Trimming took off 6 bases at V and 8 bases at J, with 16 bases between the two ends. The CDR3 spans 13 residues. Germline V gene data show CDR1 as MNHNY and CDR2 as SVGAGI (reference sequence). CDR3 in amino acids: CASSPTLFRGYTF. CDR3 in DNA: TGTGCCAGCAGCCCTACGTTGTTTCGAGGCTACACCTTC.

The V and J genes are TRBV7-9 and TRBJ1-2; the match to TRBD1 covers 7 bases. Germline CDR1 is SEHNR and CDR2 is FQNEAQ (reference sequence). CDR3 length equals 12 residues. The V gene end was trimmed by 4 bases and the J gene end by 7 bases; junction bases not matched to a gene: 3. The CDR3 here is CASSSDRSGYTF. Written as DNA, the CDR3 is TGTGCCAGCAGCTCGGACAGGTCTGGCTACACCTTC.

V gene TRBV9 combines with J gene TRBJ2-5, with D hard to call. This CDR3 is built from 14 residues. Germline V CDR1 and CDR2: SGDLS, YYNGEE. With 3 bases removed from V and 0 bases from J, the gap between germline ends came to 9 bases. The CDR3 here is CASSAAAYQETQYF. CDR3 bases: TGTGCCAGCAGCGCCGCTGCGTACCAAGAGACCCAGTACTTC.

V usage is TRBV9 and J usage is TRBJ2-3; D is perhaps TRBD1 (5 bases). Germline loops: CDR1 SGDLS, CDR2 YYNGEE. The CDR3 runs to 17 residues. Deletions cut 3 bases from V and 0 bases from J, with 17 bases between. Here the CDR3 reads CASSALPGYRSTDTQYF. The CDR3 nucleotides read TGTGCCAGCAGCGCTCTGCCAGGGTACCGCAGCACAGATACGCAGTATTTT.

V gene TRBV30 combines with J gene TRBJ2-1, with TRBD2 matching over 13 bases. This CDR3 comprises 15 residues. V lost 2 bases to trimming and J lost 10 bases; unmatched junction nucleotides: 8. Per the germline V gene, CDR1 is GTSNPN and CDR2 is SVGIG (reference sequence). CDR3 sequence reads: CAWSYRTSGRKEQFF. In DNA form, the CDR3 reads TGTGCCTGGAGTTACCGGACTAGCGGGAGAAAGGAGCAGTTCTTC. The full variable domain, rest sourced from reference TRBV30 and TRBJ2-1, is SQTIHQWPATLVQPVGSPLSLECTVEGTSNPNLYWYRQAAGRGLQLLFYSVGIGQISSEVPQNLSASRPQDRQFILSSKKLLLSDSGFYLCAWSYRTSGRKEQFFGPGTRLTVL.

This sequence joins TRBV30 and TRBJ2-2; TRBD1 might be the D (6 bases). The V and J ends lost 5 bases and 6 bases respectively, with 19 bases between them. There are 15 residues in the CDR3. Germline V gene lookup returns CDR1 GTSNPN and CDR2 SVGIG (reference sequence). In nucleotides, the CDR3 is TGTGCCTGGGCGAGGGGTGTTGCAGGGGCCGGGGAGCTGTTTTTT. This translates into CAWARGVAGAGELFF.

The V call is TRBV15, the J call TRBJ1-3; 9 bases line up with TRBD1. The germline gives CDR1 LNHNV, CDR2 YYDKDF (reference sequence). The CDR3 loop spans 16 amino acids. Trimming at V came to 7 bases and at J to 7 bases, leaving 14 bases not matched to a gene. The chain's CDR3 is CATKRGQGSAGNTIYF. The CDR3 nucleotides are TGTGCCACCAAAAGGGGACAGGGTTCTGCGGGTAACACCATATATTTT.

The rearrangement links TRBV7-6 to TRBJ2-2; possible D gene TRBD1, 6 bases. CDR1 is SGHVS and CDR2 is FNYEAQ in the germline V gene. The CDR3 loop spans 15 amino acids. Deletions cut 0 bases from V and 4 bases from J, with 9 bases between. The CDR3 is CASSLAQGGTGELFF. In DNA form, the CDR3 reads TGTGCCAGCAGCTTAGCACAGGGTGGCACCGGGGAGCTGTTTTTT.